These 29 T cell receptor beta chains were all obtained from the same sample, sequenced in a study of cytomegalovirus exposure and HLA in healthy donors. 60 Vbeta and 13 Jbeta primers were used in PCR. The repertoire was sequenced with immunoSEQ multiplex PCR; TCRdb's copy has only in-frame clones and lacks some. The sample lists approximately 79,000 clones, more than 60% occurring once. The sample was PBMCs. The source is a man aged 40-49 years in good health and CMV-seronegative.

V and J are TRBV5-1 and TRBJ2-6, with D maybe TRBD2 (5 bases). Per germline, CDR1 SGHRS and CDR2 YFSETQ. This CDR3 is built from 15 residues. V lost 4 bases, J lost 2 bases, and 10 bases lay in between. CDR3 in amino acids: CASSPDGAGANVLTF. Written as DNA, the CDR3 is TGCGCCAGCAGCCCTGACGGGGCTGGGGCCAACGTCCTGACTTTC. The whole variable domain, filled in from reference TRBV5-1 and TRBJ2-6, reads KAGVTQTPRYLIKTRGQQVTLSCSPISGHRSVSWYQQTPGQGLQFLFEYFSETQRNKGNFPGRFSGRQFSNSRSEMNVSTLELGDSALYLCASSPDGAGANVLTFGAGSRLTVL.

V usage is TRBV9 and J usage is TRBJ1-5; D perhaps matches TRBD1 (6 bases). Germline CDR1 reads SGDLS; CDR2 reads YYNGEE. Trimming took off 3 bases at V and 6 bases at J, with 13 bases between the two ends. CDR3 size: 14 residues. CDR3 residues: CASSAQGSGQPQHF. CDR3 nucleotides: TGTGCCAGCAGCGCCCAGGGGAGTGGTCAGCCCCAGCATTTT.

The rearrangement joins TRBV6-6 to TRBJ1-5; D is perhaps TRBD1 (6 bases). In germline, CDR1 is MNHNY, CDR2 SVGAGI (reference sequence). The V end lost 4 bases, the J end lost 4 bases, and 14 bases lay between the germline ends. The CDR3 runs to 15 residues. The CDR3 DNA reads TGTGCCAGCAGTTCACAGGGTCTAGGAAATCAGCCCCAGCATTTT. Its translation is CASSSQGLGNQPQHF.

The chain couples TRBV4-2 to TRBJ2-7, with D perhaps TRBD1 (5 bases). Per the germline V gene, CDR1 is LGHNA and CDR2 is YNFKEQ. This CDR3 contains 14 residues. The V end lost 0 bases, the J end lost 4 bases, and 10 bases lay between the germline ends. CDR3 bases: TGTGCCAGCAGCCAAGACGCAGGGCCGTACGAGCAGTACTTC. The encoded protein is CASSQDAGPYEQYF.

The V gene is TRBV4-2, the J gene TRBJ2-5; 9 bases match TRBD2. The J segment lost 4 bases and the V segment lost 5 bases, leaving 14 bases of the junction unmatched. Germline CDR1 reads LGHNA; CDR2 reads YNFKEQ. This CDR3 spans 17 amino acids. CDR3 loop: CASSAFWGAGGAETQYF. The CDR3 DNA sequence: TGTGCCAGCAGCGCTTTTTGGGGAGCGGGAGGCGCAGAGACCCAGTACTTC.

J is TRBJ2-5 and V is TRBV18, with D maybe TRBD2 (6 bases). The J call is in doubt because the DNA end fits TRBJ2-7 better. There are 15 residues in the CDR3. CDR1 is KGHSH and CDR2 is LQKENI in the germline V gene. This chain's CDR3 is CASSPNPGGNYEQYF. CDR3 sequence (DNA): TGTGCCAGCTCACCTAACCCAGGCGGGAACTACGAGCAGTACTTC.

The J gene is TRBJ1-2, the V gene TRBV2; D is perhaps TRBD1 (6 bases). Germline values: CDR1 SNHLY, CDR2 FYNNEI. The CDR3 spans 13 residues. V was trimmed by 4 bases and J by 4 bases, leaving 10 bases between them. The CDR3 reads CASSGGTSYGYTF. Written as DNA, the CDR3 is TGTGCCAGCAGTGGAGGGACATCCTATGGCTACACCTTC.

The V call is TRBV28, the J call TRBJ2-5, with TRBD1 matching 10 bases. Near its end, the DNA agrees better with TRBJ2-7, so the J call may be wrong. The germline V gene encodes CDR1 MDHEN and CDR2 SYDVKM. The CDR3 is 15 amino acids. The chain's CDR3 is CASRKGGTGESEQYF. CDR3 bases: TGTGCCAGCAGGAAGGGGGGGACAGGGGAATCCGAGCAGTACTTC.

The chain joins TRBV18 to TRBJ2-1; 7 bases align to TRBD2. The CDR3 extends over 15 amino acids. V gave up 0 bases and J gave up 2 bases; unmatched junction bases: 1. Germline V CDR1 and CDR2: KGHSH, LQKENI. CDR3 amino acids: CASSPPAGAYNEQFF. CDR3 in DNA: TGTGCCAGCTCACCACCGGCGGGGGCCTACAATGAGCAGTTCTTC.

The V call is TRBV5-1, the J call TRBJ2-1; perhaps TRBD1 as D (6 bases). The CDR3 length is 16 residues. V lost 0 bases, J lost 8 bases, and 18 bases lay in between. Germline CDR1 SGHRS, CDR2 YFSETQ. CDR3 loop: CASSLGADRLVDEQFF. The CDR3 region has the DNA TGCGCCAGCAGCTTGGGGGCGGACAGATTAGTGGATGAGCAGTTCTTC.

CDR3 in DNA: TGTGCCAGCAGCGAGGGGAGGATGGCGGCCAAAAACATTCAGTACTTC. Residues: CASSEGRMAAKNIQYF. The J gene is TRBJ2-4, the V gene TRBV9, with D maybe TRBD2 (6 bases). Between the trimmed V and J ends, which lost 3 bases and 1 base, there was a span of 14 bases. The germline V gene encodes CDR1 SGDLS and CDR2 YYNGEE. The CDR3 consists of 16 residues.

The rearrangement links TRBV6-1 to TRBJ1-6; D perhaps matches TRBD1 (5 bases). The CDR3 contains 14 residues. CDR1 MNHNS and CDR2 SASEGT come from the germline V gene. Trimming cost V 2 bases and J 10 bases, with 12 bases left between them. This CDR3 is CASSERGASSPLHF. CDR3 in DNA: TGTGCCAGCAGTGAACGCGGGGCAAGCTCACCCCTCCACTTT.

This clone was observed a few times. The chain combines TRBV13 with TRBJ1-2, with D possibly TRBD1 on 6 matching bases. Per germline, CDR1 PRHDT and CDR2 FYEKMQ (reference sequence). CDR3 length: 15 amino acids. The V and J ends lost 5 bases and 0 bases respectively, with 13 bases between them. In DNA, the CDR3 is TGTGCCAGCAGCACCGGGACACCAACTAACTATGGCTACACCTTC. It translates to CASSTGTPTNYGYTF.

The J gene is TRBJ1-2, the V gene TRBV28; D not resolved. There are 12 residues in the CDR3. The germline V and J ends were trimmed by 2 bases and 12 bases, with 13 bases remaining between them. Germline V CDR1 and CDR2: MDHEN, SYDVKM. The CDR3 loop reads CASSLLRGPNTF. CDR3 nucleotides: TGTGCCAGCAGTTTACTTAGAGGCCCGAACACCTTC.

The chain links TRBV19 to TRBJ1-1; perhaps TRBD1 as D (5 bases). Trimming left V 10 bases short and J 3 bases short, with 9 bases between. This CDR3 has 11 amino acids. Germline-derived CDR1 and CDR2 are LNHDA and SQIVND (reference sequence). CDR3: CATDSHTEAFF. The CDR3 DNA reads TGTGCCACCGACAGTCACACTGAAGCTTTCTTT.

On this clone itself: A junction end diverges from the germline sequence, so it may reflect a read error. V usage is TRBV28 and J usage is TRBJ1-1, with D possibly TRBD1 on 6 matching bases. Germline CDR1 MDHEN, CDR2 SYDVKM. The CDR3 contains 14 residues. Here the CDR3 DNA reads TGTGCCAGCAATTTACAGGGATCGGCCACTGAAGCTTTCTTT. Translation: CASNLQGSATEAFF.

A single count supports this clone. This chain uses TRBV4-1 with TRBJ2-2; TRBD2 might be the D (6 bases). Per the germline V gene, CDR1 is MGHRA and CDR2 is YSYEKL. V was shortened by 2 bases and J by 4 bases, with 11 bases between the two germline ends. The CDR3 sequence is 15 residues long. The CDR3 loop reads CASSQWGGATGELFF. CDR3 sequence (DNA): TGCGCCAGCAGCCAATGGGGAGGTGCCACCGGGGAGCTGTTTTTT.

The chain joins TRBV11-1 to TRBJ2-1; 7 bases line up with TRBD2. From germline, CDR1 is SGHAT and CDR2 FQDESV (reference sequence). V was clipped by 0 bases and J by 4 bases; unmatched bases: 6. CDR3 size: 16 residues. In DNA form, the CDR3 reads TGTGCCAGCAGCTTAGCGAGGTCTAGCGGTTACAATGAGCAGTTCTTC. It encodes CASSLARSSGYNEQFF.

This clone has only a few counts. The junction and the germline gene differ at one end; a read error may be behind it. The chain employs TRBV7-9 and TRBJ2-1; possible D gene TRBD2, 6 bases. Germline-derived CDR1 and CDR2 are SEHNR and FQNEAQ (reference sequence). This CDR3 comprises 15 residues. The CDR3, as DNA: TGTTCCAGCAGCTCCAGCGGGCTCTCCTACAATGAGCAGTTCTTC. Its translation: CSSSSSGLSYNEQFF.

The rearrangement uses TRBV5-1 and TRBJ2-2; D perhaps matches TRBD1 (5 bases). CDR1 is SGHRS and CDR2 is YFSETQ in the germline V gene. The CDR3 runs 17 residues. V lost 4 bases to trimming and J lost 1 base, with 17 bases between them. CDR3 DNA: TGCGCCAGCAGCGCTTTAGAGACAGCTATGAACACCGGGGAGCTGTTTTTT. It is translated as CASSALETAMNTGELFF.

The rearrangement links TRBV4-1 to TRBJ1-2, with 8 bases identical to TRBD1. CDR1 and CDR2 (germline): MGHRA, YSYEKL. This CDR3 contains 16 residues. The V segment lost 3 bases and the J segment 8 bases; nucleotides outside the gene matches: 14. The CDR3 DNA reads TGCGCCAGCAGCCAGGGCCAGGGGGCAGCTCTGGGGGGCTACACCTTC. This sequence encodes CASSQGQGAALGGYTF.

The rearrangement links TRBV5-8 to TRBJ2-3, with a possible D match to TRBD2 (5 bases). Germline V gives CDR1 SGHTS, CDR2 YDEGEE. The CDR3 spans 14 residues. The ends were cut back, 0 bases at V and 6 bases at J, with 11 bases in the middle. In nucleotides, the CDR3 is TGTGCCAGCAGCTTGGACCCCCCGGGGGATACGCAGTATTTT. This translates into CASSLDPPGDTQYF. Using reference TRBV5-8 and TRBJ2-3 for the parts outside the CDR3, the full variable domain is EAGVTQSPTHLIKTRGQQATLRCSPISGHTSVYWYQQALGLGLQFLLWYDEGEERNRGNFPPRFSGRQFPNYSSELNVNALELEDSALYLCASSLDPPGDTQYFGPGTRLTVL.

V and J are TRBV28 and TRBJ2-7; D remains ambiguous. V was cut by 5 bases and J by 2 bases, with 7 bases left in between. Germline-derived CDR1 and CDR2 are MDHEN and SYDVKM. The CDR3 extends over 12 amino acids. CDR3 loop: CASSGGAYEQYF. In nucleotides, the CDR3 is TGTGCCAGCAGTGGCGGTGCCTACGAGCAGTACTTC.

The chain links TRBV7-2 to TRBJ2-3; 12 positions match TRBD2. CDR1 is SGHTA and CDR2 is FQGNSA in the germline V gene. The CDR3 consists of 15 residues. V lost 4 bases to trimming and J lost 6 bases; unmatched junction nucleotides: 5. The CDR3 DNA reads TGTGCCAGCAGCTACCAACTAGCGGGAGGTGATACGCAGTATTTT. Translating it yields CASSYQLAGGDTQYF.

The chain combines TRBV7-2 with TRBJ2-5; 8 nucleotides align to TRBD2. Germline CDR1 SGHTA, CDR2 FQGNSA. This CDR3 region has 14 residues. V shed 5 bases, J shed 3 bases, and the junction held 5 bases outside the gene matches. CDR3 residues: CASSTTSGKETQYF. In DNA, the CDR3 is TGTGCCAGCAGCACCACTAGCGGAAAAGAGACCCAGTACTTC.

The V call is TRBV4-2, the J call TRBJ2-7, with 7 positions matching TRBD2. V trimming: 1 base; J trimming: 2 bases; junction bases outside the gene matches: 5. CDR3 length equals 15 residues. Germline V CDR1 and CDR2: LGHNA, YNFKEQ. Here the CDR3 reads CASSQGYLAAYEQYF. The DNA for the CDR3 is TGTGCCAGCAGCCAAGGTTACCTAGCGGCCTACGAGCAGTACTTC.

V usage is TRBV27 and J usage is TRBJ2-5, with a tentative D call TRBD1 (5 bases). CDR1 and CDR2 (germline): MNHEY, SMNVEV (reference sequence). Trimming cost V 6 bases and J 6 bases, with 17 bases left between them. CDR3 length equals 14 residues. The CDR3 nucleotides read TGTGCCAGCAGCCAAGGGCCCGCAGGGAAGACCCAGTACTTC. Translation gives CASSQGPAGKTQYF.

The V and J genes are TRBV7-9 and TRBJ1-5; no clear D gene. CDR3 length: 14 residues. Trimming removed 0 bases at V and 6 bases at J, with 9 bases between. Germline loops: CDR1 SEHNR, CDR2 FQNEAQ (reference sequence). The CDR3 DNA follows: TGTGCCAGCAGCTTAGCGCTAGGCGGTCAGCCCCAGCATTTT. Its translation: CASSLALGGQPQHF.

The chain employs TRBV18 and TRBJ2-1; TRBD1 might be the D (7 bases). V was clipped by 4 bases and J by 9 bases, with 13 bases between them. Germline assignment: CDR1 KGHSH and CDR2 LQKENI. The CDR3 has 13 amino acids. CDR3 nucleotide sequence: TGTGCCAGCTCACTAAGACAGGGAGGTGAGCAGTTCTTC. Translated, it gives CASSLRQGGEQFF.